This T cell receptor beta chain was found in a study of a mutant IDH1 vaccine in newly diagnosed glioma. Time point in this sample: week 5, during vaccination. Vaccination used 300 ug of mutant IDH1 20-mer peptide per dose, with topical imiquimod. Donors had new IDH1-mutant astrocytomas of WHO grade 3 or 4 (ATRX-lost). Produced via immunoSEQ multiplex PCR; TCRdb's table is partial and in-frame only. The sample records about 59,000 clones, over 80% being singletons. General observations from the study: With respect to changes in top peripheral T cell clonotypes, pseudoprogression seemed unrelated. Induction of immune responses by the vaccine occurred in about 93% of patients.

This clone was recorded only once. The antigen remains unidentified. The CDR3 totals 15 residues. The V gene end was trimmed by 3 bases and the J gene end by 5 bases; junction bases not matched to a gene: 10. CDR1 is MNHEY, CDR2 SMNVEV, per germline (reference sequence). The chain has TRBV27 and TRBJ2-7; 7 nucleotides agree with TRBD2. This sequence originates from a woman in her 40s with glioma. The sample was PBMCs, taken from a glioma patient whose treatment included an IDH1 peptide vaccine. CDR3 in amino acids: CASSFWGEGRNEQYF. CDR3 DNA sequence: TGTGCCAGCAGTTTTTGGGGGGAGGGCCGGAACGAGCAGTACTTC.